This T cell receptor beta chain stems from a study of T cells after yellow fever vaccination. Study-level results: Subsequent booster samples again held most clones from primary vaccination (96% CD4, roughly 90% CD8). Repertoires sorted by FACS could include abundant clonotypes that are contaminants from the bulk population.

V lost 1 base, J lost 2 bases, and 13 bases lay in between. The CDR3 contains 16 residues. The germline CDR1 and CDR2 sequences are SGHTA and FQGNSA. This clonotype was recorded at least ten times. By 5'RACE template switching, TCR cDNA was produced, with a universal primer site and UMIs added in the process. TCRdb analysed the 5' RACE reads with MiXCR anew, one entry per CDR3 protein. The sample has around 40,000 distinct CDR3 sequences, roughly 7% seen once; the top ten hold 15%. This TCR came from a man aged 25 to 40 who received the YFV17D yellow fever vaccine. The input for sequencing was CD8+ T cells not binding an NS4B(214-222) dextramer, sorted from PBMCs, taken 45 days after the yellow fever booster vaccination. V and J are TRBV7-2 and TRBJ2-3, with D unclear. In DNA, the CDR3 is TGTGCCAGCAGCTTAGGGTCGGCGGAACCCACAGATACGCAGTATTTT. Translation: CASSLGSAEPTDTQYF.